The clone carrying this TCR beta chain was observed once. Its specificity is unknown. Germline V gene sequence: CDR1 ENHRY, CDR2 SYGVKD. Trimming cost V 11 bases and J 2 bases; bases outside gene matches: 6. This CDR3 is 13 amino acids long. The entry originates in a study of Graves' ophthalmopathy and Graves' hyperthyroidism. The study's findings and limits: Clonotypes were expanded in thyroid at above 0.001 frequency, and most also appeared in blood.

Amplification from RNA transcripts yielded the TCR beta CDR3 regions. Second-round multiplex PCR came after first-round RT-PCR with HTBI primers. A single record per CDR3 protein comes from TCRdb applying MiXCR to the multiplex PCR reads. The sample has more than 1,000,000 distinct CDR3 sequences, around a third seen once; the top ten hold approximately 10%. Other autoimmune disease, uncontrolled infection, pregnancy and lactation led to exclusion. The diagnosis combined clinical symptoms, thyroxine, TRAb, thyroid ultrasound and orbital computed tomography scans. The chain uses TRBV10-3 and TRBJ2-5, with 9 bases matching TRBD1. The receptor comes from an adult man with Graves' hyperthyroidism. The source material was peripheral blood or thyroid tissue (not recorded which). CDR3: CAGIGTGQETQYF. The CDR3 DNA sequence: TGTGCCGGGATCGGGACAGGGCAAGAGACCCAGTACTTC.